These 2 T cell receptor beta chains originate from one sample sequenced in a study of cytomegalovirus exposure and HLA in healthy donors. Vbeta (60) and Jbeta (13) primers were used in the PCR. Produced via immunoSEQ multiplex PCR; TCRdb's table is partial and in-frame only. Of 100,000 to 150,000 clones in the sample, 70% to 85% are singletons; the top ten hold roughly 12%. The material sequenced was PBMCs. The receptors were gathered from a woman aged 40 to 50 in good health and CMV-seropositive.

The genes are TRBV19 and TRBJ1-5; a possible D gene is TRBD1 (5 bases). The V gene's germline CDR1 is LNHDA and CDR2 SQIVND (reference sequence). V lost 3 bases, J lost 5 bases, and 11 bases lay in between. The CDR3 runs 14 residues. In DNA, the CDR3 is TGTGCCAGTAGTATTCAACGGGGGGATCAGCCCCAGCATTTT. It codes for CASSIQRGDQPQHF.

This chain joins TRBV9 and TRBJ1-3, with D perhaps matching TRBD1 (5 bases). The V gene's germline CDR1 is SGDLS and CDR2 YYNGEE. The CDR3 consists of 14 residues. Trimming took 2 bases from V and 4 from J, leaving 10 bases between them. The CDR3 sequence is CASSVQGGGNTIYF. In DNA, the CDR3 is TGTGCCAGCAGCGTTCAGGGAGGGGGAAACACCATATATTTT. The variable domain in full, with the rest retrieved from reference TRBV9 and TRBJ1-3, is DSGVTQTPKHLITATGQRVTLRCSPRSGDLSVYWYQQSLDQGLQFLIQYYNGEERAKGNILERFSAQQFPDLHSELNLSSLELGDSALYFCASSVQGGGNTIYFGEGSWLTVV.